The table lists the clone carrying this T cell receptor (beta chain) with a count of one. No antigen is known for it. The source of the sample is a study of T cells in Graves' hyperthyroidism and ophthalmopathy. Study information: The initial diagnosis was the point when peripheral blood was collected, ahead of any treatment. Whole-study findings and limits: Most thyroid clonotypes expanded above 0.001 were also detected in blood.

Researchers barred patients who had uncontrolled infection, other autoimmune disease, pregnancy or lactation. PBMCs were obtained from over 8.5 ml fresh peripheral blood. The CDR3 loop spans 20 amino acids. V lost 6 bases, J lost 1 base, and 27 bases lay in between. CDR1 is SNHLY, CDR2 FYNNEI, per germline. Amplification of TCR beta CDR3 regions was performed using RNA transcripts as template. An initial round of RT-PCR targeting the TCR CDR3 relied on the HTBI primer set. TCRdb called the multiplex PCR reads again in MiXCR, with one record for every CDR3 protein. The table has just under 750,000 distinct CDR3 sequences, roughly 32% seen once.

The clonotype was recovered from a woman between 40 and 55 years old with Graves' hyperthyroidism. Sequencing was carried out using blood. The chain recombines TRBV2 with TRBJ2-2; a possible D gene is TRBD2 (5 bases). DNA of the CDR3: TGTGCCAGCAGAAAAGGGATGGACTGCTATAACAAAATGAACACCGGGGAGCTGTTTTTT. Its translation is CASRKGMDCYNKMNTGELFF.